The next 9 T cell receptor beta chains were all read from a single sample in a study of cytotoxic CD8 clonotypes in ibrutinib-treated CLL. Produced via immunoSEQ multiplex PCR; TCRdb's table is partial and in-frame only. This sample has 110,000 to 150,000 clones, with 70% to 80% found just once. The source was PBMCs, collected after 24 months of ibrutinib treatment. Source of these receptors: a human donor with chronic lymphocytic leukemia.

This chain connects TRBV9 to TRBJ2-5; TRBD1 might be the D (6 bases). V shed 1 base and J shed 7 bases, with 23 bases lying between them. The CDR3 spans 17 residues. The germline CDR1 and CDR2 sequences are SGDLS and YYNGEE. The CDR3 here is CASSVSPGTTYVGTQYF. The DNA for the CDR3 is TGTGCCAGCAGCGTATCCCCAGGGACAACATATGTGGGGACCCAGTACTTC. Supplemented by reference TRBV9 and TRBJ2-5, the full variable domain reads DSGVTQTPKHLITATGQRVTLRCSPRSGDLSVYWYQQSLDQGLQFLIQYYNGEERAKGNILERFSAQQFPDLHSELNLSSLELGDSALYFCASSVSPGTTYVGTQYFGPGTRLLVL.

V and J are TRBV14 and TRBJ1-2; D unresolved. The V gene's germline CDR1 is SGHDN and CDR2 FVKESK. V lost 4 bases and J 3 bases, leaving 12 bases between the germline ends. CDR3 length: 14 amino acids. The CDR3 protein is CASSPEGTHYGYTF. The DNA of the CDR3 is TGTGCCAGCAGCCCAGAGGGCACCCACTATGGCTACACCTTC.

The genes are TRBV11-2 and TRBJ1-1; weak D call: TRBD1 (6 bases). CDR1 is SGHAT, CDR2 FQNNGV, per germline. The germline V and J ends were trimmed by 4 bases and 3 bases, with 9 bases remaining between them. The CDR3 is 13 residues long. CDR3 amino acids: CASSWNRDTEAFF. The CDR3 nucleotides are TGTGCCAGCAGCTGGAACAGGGACACTGAAGCTTTCTTT. Full variable domain (rest looked up from reference TRBV11-2 and TRBJ1-1): EAGVAQSPRYKIIEKRQSVAFWCNPISGHATLYWYQQILGQGPKLLIQFQNNGVVDDSQLPKDRFSAERLKGVDSTLKIQPAKLEDSAVYLCASSWNRDTEAFFGQGTRLTVV.

The genes are TRBV6-6 and TRBJ1-5; 7 bases match TRBD1. Germline-derived CDR1 and CDR2 are MNHNY and SVGAGI (reference sequence). With 6 bases clipped from V and 5 bases from J, the junction kept 4 bases outside the gene matches. The CDR3 covers 13 residues. The DNA of the CDR3 is TGTGCCAGCAGGGGACAGTCCGATCAGCCCCAGCATTTT. Protein product: CASRGQSDQPQHF.

This clone was observed a single time. A read error may account for a junction end that differs from germline. The V gene is TRBV7-2, the J gene TRBJ2-5; D ambiguous. The CDR3 totals 14 residues. Germline loops: CDR1 SGHTA, CDR2 FQGNSA. This chain's CDR3 is CASSYLSPQQTQYF. DNA for the CDR3: TGTGCCAGCAGCTACCTATCGCCCCAACAGACCCAGTACTTC.

The chain uses TRBV28 and TRBJ1-5; D is perhaps TRBD1 (6 bases). Germline V lookup: CDR1 MDHEN, CDR2 SYDVKM. The CDR3 has 14 residues. V gave up 7 bases and J gave up 5 bases, with 15 bases separating them. The CDR3 DNA is TGTGCCAGCACCCTGGGGGGGGCCCATCAGCCCCAGCATTTT. Translating gives CASTLGGAHQPQHF. The variable domain in full, completed from reference TRBV28 and TRBJ1-5, reads DVKVTQSSRYLVKRTGEKVFLECVQDMDHENMFWYRQDPGLGLRLIYFSYDVKMKEKGDIPEGYSVSREKKERFSLILESASTNQTSMYLCASTLGGAHQPQHFGDGTRLSIL.

The chain combines TRBV27 with TRBJ2-7, with D tentatively TRBD1 (5 bases). Germline V gene lookup returns CDR1 MNHEY and CDR2 SMNVEV (reference sequence). CDR3 length: 13 residues. Trimming pared 3 bases from V and 0 bases from J, leaving 6 bases between. CDR3 region: CASSFQGSYEQYF. The CDR3 coding sequence is TGTGCCAGCAGTTTTCAGGGCTCCTACGAGCAGTACTTC.

In nucleotides, the CDR3 is TGTGCCAGCAGGCCTACAGGGAATAACTATGGCTACACCTTC. It encodes CASRPTGNNYGYTF. The rearrangement joins TRBV6-5 to TRBJ1-2; tentatively, D is TRBD1 (6 bases). Trimming left V 6 bases short and J 1 base short, with 12 bases between. Per germline, CDR1 MNHEY and CDR2 SVGAGI. The CDR3 is 14 amino acids.

The V gene is TRBV1, the J gene TRBJ2-4; no DNA check was done on the table's D call, TRBD2. TRBV1 is shown as a pseudogene. The CDR3 is 15 amino acids. The CDR3 DNA follows: TGCACCAGCAGCCCCCGACTCATAGCCAAAAACATTCAGTACTTC. Translating it yields CTSSPRLIAKNIQYF.